This T cell receptor (beta chain) derives from a study of blood T cell repertoires in COVID-19. About the research overall: Spain, Italy and the United States supplied samples that represented acute and convalescent COVID-19. T cells, B-cell-depleted T cells, or PBMCs supplied cDNA or gDNA.

Under the authors' procedure: Scientists estimated how many nucleated cells there were by amplifying reference gene primers. Sequencing used immunoSEQ multiplex PCR; TCRdb keeps in-frame clones, though not all of them. V, J and clone size are taken as reported in that table, and D and trimming were inferred from the DNA itself. Among 350,000 to 450,000 clones listed, around four fifths were seen once. Cohorts were determined from participant-reported clinical history. V shed 5 bases and J shed 5 bases, with 16 bases lying between them. The germline CDR1 and CDR2 sequences are SGHVS and FQNEAQ. This CDR3 contains 15 residues.

The V gene is TRBV7-8, the J gene TRBJ2-1; D possibly corresponds to TRBD1 (5 bases). The sequenced sample was PBMCs or T cells enriched from blood (not recorded which). This receptor was identified in a woman between 45 and 60 years old who had recovered from COVID-19. The CDR3 loop reads CASSLRGSDNNEQFF. For the CDR3, the DNA is TGTGCCAGCAGCCTAAGGGGTAGTGATAACAATGAGCAGTTCTTC.